The rows below give T cell receptor beta chains drawn from one sample of a study of blood T cell repertoires in COVID-19. Measured with immunoSEQ multiplex PCR; TCRdb has only the in-frame clones, and not every one. The table lists 55,000 to 70,000 clones, 80% to 85% of them singletons. The sequenced material came from peripheral blood. The receptor source for this set is a woman older than 75 with acute or convalescent COVID-19. CDR3s include the opening cysteine and the closing phenylalanine or tryptophan. The order of the fields is J gene, V gene, CDR3 protein.

TRBJ2-5 | TRBV15 | CATSRAGKETQYF
TRBJ2-3 | TRBV24-1 | CATSGRRGGDKDTQYF
TRBJ2-7 | TRBV6-5 | CASSQTTSSYEQYF
TRBJ1-3 | TRBV11-2 | CASSPVRSSGNTIYF
TRBJ1-1 | TRBV5-5 | CASSSDTLNTEAFF
TRBJ1-1 | TRBV6-1 | CASSEVEAFF
TRBJ1-1 | TRBV7-2 | CASSLYATGGATEAFF
TRBJ2-5 | TRBV9 | CASSPGLAGGETQYF
TRBJ1-5 | TRBV10-1 | CASSVETVRYSNQPQHF
TRBJ2-1 | TRBV14 | CASSTGLAAGGEQFF
TRBJ1-5 | TRBV15 | CAIRRGGSGNQPQHF
TRBJ2-7 | TRBV6-5 | CASSTQDRVYEQYF
TRBJ2-1 | TRBV7-8 | CASSLGLGAYYNEQFF
TRBJ1-5 | TRBV11-2 | CASSPGDREYAQHF
TRBJ2-1 | TRBV27 | CASSFLLSGGTGDEQFF
TRBJ2-3 | TRBV4-1 | CASSQAALYADTQYF
TRBJ2-7 | TRBV29-1 | CSVEAQGNEQYF
TRBJ2-1 | TRBV4-1 | CASRTGNEQFF
TRBJ2-3 | TRBV6-5 | CASSRDYTDTQYF
TRBJ1-1 | TRBV2 | CASSRTGLNTEAFF
TRBJ1-1 | TRBV3-1/TRBV3-2 | CASSPSDTLNTEAFF
TRBJ2-7 | TRBV5-5 | CASSSGTGFLPRNSYEQYF
TRBJ2-5 | TRBV7-8 | CASSLGQEETQYF
TRBJ1-4 | TRBV6-5 | CASTGGWEEKLFF
TRBJ2-1 | TRBV5-1 | CASSLGMASGGAKGNEQFF
TRBJ2-2 | TRBV19 | CASSTTGGLITGELFF
TRBJ1-3 | TRBV6-1 | CASSEALGQGNTIYF
TRBJ2-2 | TRBV29-1 | CSAQTNSDTGELFF
TRBJ1-3 | TRBV27 | CASSSQGGDRGNTIYF
TRBJ2-2 | TRBV5-1 | CASSLQGQGAGTGELFF
TRBJ2-3 | TRBV11-2 | CASSLEAGGEDTQYF
TRBJ1-6 | TRBV19 | CASSWGDSPLHF
TRBJ1-1 | TRBV7-2 | CASSPLRTNTEAFF
TRBJ2-5 | TRBV2 | CASSVPSEGGETQYF
TRBJ1-6 | TRBV19 | CASSSKSEQGQNSPLHF
TRBJ2-6 | TRBV5-1 | CASSLDGEPGANVLTF
TRBJ2-2 | TRBV5-8 | CASRRRGGTGELFF
TRBJ2-1 | TRBV1 | CTSSHRRGSYNEQFF
TRBJ2-7 | TRBV6-6 | CASRGVQANYEQYF
TRBJ1-3 | TRBV7-8 | CASSSLTTSGNTIYF
TRBJ1-1 | TRBV9 | CASSVGGREETEAFF
TRBJ2-3 | TRBV7-3 | CASSSTPGHSSTDTQYF
TRBJ1-1 | TRBV6-1 | CASSEFGRGGKNTEAFF
TRBJ2-5 | TRBV12-3/TRBV12-4 | CASSPLESSDF
TRBJ2-5 | TRBV6-5 | CARTTGNLETQYF
TRBJ2-2 | TRBV29-1 | CSVRDLTGELFF
TRBJ1-3 | TRBV6-5 | CASSRGQLAGNTIYF
TRBJ1-1 | TRBV12-3/TRBV12-4 | CASSLARDTEAFF